This TCR beta chain was captured by sequencing in a study of blood T cell repertoires in COVID-19. As for the study in general: COVID-19 samples, acute and convalescent, were from the United States, Italy and Spain. Sources were T cells, B-cell-depleted T cells, or PBMCs; the material itself was cDNA or gDNA.

This clone appeared once. Original analysis: Researchers report that nucleated cell counts were estimated from reference gene primer amplification. Clones were read by immunoSEQ multiplex PCR, and TCRdb kept only the in-frame ones, dropping some. V, J and clone size reflect that table, while D and trimming were determined from the DNA. Of hundreds of thousands of clones listed, about 91% are singletons. The V end lost 1 base, the J end lost 8 bases, and 11 bases lay between the germline ends. The CDR3 is 13 residues long. CDR1 and CDR2 (germline): KGHSH, LQKENI. The chain uses TRBV18 and TRBJ1-2; possibly TRBD1 for D (6 bases). This clonotype originated in a woman between 25 and 40 years old with COVID-19, enrolled during active disease. Sequenced sample: peripheral blood. CDR3: CASSPLRGQGYTF. DNA for the CDR3: TGTGCCAGCTCACCACTGCGGGGGCAGGGCTACACCTTC. Drawing the rest from reference TRBV18 and TRBJ1-2, the complete variable domain is NAGVMQNPRHLVRRRGQEARLRCSPMKGHSHVYWYRQLPEEGLKFMVYLQKENIIDESGMPKERFSAEFPKEGPSILRIQQVVRGDSAAYFCASSPLRGQGYTFGSGTRLTVV.